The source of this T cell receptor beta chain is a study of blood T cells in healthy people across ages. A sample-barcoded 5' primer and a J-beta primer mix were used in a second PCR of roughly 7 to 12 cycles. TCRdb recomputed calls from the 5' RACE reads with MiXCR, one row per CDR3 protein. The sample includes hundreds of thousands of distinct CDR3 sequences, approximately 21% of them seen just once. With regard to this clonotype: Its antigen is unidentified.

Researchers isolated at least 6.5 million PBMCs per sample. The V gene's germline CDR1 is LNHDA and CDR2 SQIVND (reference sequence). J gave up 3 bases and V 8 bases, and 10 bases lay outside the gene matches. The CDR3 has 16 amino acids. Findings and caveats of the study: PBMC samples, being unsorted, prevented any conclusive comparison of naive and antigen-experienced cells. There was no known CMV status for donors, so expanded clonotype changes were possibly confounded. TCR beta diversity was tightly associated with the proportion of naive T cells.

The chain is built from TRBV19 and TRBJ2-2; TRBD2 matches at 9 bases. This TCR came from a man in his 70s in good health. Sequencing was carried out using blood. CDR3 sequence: CASSRREGSYTGELFF. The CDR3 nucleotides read TGTGCCAGTTCTAGGCGGGAGGGCTCGTACACCGGGGAGCTGTTTTTT.